Detailed here is one T cell receptor beta chain. The entry originates in a study of cytomegalovirus exposure and HLA in healthy donors. Produced via immunoSEQ multiplex PCR; TCRdb's table is partial and in-frame only. The repertoire consists of roughly 120,000 clones, with roughly 90% occurring once and the leading ten covering more than 1.4%. The CDR3 sequence is 13 residues long. Trimming removed 6 bases at V and 6 bases at J, with 9 bases between. Germline loops: CDR1 SNHLY, CDR2 FYNNEI. This sequence originates from a woman between 25 and 40 years old in good health and CMV-seropositive. Sequenced: PBMCs. V is TRBV2 and J is TRBJ1-6; tentatively, D is TRBD1 (6 bases). This CDR3 is CASRTGSNSPLHF. CDR3 nucleotides: TGTGCCAGCAGAACAGGGTCTAATTCACCCCTCCACTTT.